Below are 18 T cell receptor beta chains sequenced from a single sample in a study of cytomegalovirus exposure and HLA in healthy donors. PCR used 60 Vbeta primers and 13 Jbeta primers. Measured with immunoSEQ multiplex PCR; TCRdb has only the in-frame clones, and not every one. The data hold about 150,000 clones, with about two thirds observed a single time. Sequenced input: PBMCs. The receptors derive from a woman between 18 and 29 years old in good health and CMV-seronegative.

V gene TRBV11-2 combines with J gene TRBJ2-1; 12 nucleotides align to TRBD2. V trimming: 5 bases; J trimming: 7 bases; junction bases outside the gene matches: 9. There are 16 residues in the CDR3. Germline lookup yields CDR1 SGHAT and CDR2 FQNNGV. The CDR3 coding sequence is TGTGCCAGCAGCCTCCTAGCGGGAGGGATGTTAAATGAGCAGTTCTTC. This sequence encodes CASSLLAGGMLNEQFF.

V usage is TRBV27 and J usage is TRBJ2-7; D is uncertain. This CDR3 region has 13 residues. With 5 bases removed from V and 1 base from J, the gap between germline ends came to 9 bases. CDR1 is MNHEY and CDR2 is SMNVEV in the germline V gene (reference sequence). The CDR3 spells CASSPSRSYEQYF. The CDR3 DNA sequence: TGTGCCAGCAGTCCCTCTAGGTCCTACGAGCAGTACTTC.

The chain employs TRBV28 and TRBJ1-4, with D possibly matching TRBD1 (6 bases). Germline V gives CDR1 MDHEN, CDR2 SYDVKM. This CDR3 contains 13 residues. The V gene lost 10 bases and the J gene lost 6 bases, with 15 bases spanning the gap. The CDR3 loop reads CAIRQAPYEKLFF. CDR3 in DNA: TGTGCCATCAGACAGGCCCCCTATGAAAAACTGTTTTTT.

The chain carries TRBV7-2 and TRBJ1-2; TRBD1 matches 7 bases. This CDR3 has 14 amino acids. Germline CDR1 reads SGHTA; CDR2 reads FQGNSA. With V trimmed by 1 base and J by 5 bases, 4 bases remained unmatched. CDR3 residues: CASSLGGQRYGYTF. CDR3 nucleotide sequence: TGTGCCAGCAGCTTAGGGGGACAGCGGTATGGCTACACCTTC.

As DNA, the CDR3 is TGTGCCTGGAAGAGGTGGGAGGGCCGGGACATTCAGTACTTC. Its translation is CAWKRWEGRDIQYF. The chain employs TRBV30 and TRBJ2-4; 7 nucleotides line up with TRBD2. Germline V lookup: CDR1 GTSNPN, CDR2 SVGIG (reference sequence). The CDR3 loop spans 14 amino acids. After removal of 4 bases from V and 8 bases from J, the junction contained 11 bases not matched to a gene.

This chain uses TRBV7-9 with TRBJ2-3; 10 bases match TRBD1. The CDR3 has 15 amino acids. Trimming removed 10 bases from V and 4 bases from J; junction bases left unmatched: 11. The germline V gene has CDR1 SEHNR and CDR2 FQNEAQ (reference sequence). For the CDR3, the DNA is TGTGCCACGTATCGCACCGGGACAGGGGCAGATACGCAGTATTTT. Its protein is CATYRTGTGADTQYF.

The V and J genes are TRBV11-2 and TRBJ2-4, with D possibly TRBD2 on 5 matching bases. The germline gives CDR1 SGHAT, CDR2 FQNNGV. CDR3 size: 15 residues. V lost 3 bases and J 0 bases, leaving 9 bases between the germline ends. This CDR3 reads CASSFGGGAKNIQYF. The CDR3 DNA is TGTGCCAGCAGCTTCGGAGGAGGAGCCAAAAACATTCAGTACTTC. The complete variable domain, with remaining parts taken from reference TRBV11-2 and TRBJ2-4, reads EAGVAQSPRYKIIEKRQSVAFWCNPISGHATLYWYQQILGQGPKLLIQFQNNGVVDDSQLPKDRFSAERLKGVDSTLKIQPAKLEDSAVYLCASSFGGGAKNIQYFGAGTRLSVL.

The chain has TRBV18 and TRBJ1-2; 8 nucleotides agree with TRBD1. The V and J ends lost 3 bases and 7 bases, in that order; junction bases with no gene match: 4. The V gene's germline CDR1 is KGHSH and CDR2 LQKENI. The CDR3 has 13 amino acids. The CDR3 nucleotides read TGTGCCAGCTCACCGGACAGGGATCGTGGCTACACCTTC. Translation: CASSPDRDRGYTF. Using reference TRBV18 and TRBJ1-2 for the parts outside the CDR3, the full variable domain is NAGVMQNPRHLVRRRGQEARLRCSPMKGHSHVYWYRQLPEEGLKFMVYLQKENIIDESGMPKERFSAEFPKEGPSILRIQQVVRGDSAAYFCASSPDRDRGYTFGSGTRLTVV.

The CDR3 is CASSLQRGPYEQYF. CDR3 DNA sequence: TGTGCCAGCAGTTTGCAGCGGGGGCCCTACGAGCAGTACTTC. J is TRBJ2-7 and V is TRBV6-6; 8 bases map to TRBD2. The CDR3 extends over 14 amino acids. The V gene end was trimmed by 4 bases and the J gene end by 2 bases; junction bases not matched to a gene: 4. Looked up from germline, CDR1 is MNHNY and CDR2 is SVGAGI (reference sequence).

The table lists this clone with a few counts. This CDR3 is CASSIAGVWGNTIYF. The CDR3 nucleotides are TGTGCCAGCAGTATTGCAGGGGTTTGGGGAAACACCATATATTTT. The chain joins TRBV6-1 to TRBJ1-3; the D gene is possibly TRBD1 (6 bases). This CDR3 contains 15 residues. Germline V gives CDR1 MNHNS, CDR2 SASEGT. V dropped 5 bases and J dropped 4 bases, with 15 bases sitting between them.

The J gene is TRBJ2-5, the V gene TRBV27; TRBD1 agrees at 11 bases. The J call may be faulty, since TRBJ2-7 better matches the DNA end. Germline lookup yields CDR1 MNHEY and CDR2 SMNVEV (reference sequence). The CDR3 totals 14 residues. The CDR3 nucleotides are TGTGCCAGCAGTCTTGCCGGGACAGGGGGCGAGCAGTACTTC. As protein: CASSLAGTGGEQYF.

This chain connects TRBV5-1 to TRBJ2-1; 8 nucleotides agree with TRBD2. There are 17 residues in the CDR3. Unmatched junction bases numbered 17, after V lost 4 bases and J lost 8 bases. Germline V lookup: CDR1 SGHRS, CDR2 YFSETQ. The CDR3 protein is CASSQTSTGGRRDEQFF. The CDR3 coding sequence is TGCGCCAGCAGCCAGACCTCAACGGGGGGGCGTAGGGATGAGCAGTTCTTC.

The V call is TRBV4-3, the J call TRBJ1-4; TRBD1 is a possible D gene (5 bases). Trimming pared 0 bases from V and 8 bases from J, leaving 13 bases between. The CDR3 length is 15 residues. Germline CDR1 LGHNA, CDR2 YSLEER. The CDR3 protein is CASSQDAVDNEKLFF. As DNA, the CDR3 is TGCGCCAGCAGCCAAGATGCCGTGGACAACGAAAAACTGTTTTTT.

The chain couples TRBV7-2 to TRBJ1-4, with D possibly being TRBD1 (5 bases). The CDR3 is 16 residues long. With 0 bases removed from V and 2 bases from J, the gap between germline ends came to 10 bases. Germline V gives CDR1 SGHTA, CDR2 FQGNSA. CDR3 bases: TGTGCCAGCAGCTTAGCGGGGCGGGGGACTAATGAAAAACTGTTTTTT. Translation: CASSLAGRGTNEKLFF.

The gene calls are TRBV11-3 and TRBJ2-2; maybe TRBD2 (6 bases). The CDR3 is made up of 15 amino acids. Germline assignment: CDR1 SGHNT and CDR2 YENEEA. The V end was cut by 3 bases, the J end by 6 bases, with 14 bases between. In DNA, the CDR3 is TGTGCCAGCAGCTTCGGGGTGCCGGGGGCCGGGGAGCTGTTTTTT. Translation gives CASSFGVPGAGELFF.

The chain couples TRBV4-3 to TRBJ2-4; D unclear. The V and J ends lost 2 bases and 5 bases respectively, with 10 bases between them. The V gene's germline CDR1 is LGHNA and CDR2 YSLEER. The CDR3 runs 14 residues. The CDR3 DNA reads TGCGCCAGCAGCCAACTTGGGCCCGAAAACATTCAGTACTTC. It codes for CASSQLGPENIQYF.

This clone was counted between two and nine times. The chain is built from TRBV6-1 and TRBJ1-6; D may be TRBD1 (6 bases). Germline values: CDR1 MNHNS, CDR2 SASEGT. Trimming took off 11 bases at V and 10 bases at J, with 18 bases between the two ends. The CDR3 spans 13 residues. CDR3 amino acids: CACNRAVESPLHF. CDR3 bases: TGTGCCTGCAACAGGGCCGTCGAATCACCCCTCCACTTT.

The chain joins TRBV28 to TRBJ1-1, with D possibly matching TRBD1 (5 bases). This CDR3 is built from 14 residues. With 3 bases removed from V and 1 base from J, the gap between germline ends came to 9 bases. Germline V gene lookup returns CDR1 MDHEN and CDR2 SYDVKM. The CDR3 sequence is CASSLTAGNTEAFF. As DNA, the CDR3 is TGTGCCAGCAGTTTGACAGCAGGGAACACTGAAGCTTTCTTT.